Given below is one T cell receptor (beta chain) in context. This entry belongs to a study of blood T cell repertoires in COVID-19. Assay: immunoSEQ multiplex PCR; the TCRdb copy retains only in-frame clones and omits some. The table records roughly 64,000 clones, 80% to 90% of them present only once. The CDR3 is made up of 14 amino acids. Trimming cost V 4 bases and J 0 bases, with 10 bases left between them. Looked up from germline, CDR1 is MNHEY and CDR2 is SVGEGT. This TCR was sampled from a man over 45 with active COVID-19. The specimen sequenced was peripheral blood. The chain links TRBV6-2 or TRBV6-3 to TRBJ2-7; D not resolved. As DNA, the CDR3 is TGTGCCAGCAGTTGGTACTCGAGCTCCTACGAGCAGTACTTC. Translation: CASSWYSSSYEQYF.